The 17 T cell receptor beta chains in this list originate from one sample, sequenced in a study of blood T cell repertoires in COVID-19 (dated by TCRdb to between 2020 and 2021). The library was built by means of the immunoSEQ multiplex PCR assay. What TCRdb holds here is the immuneACCESS table cut down to in-frame rearrangements. Part of the clones is not present; checked against another copy, under half of the missing clones reflect an unresolved V gene, and the others are unexplained. The sample has fewer than 110,000 clones on record, around 80% of them singletons. Clones ranked in the top ten supply about 4.3% of the sample. The specimen sequenced was peripheral blood. Every receptor here comes from a man between 65 and 79 years old with acute or convalescent COVID-19.

This chain links TRBV19 with TRBJ2-1; 11 bases line up with TRBD1. From germline, CDR1 is LNHDA and CDR2 SQIVND (reference sequence). V was pared by 7 bases and J by 2 bases, with 13 bases of the junction left unmatched. This CDR3 region has 18 residues. The CDR3 reads CASTKGTGGSGAYNEQFF. CDR3 DNA sequence: TGTGCCAGTACCAAGGGGACAGGGGGGTCAGGGGCCTACAATGAGCAGTTCTTC. Combining the CDR3 with reference TRBV19 and TRBJ2-1 gives the whole variable domain DGGITQSPKYLFRKEGQNVTLSCEQNLNHDAMYWYRQDPGQGLRLIYYSQIVNDFQKGDIAEGYSVSREKKESFPLTVTSAQKNPTAFYLCASTKGTGGSGAYNEQFFGPGTRLTVL.

The CDR3 DNA reads as TGTGCCAGCAGCCAGCAGGTCGGGGAGCTGTTTTTT. This translates into CASSQQVGELFF. This chain connects TRBV7-3 to TRBJ2-2; D is ambiguous. The germline gives CDR1 SGHTA, CDR2 FQGTGA. The CDR3 consists of 12 residues. V lost 5 bases, J lost 7 bases, and 8 bases lay in between. Filled out from reference TRBV7-3 and TRBJ2-2, the complete variable domain reads GAGVSQTPSNKVTEKGKYVELRCDPISGHTALYWYRQSLGQGPEFLIYFQGTGAADDSGLPNDRFFAVRPEGSVSTLKIQRTERGDSAVYLCASSQQVGELFFGEGSRLTVL.

The chain employs TRBV7-3 and TRBJ2-2; weak D call: TRBD1 (6 bases). The V end lost 5 bases, the J end lost 4 bases, and 14 bases lay between the germline ends. This CDR3 has 15 amino acids. Germline assignment: CDR1 SGHTA and CDR2 FQGTGA. CDR3 region: CASSPGTRGTGELFF. In DNA, the CDR3 is TGTGCCAGCAGCCCCGGGACCAGGGGCACCGGGGAGCTGTTTTTT.

The chain employs TRBV7-3 and TRBJ2-2, with D perhaps matching TRBD1 (6 bases). The length of the CDR3 is 15 residues. The V gene lost 5 bases and the J gene lost 3 bases, with 13 bases spanning the gap. Germline V gives CDR1 SGHTA, CDR2 FQGTGA. The CDR3, as DNA: TGTGCCAGCAGCCTCAGACCAGGGGACACCGGGGAGCTGTTTTTT. This encodes CASSLRPGDTGELFF.

This chain links TRBV7-8 with TRBJ2-3; D might be TRBD2 (6 bases). CDR3 length: 15 amino acids. Trimming removed 5 bases at V and 1 base at J, with 13 bases between. Germline assignment: CDR1 SGHVS and CDR2 FQNEAQ. DNA for the CDR3: TGTGCCAGCAGCCCGACCGGCGGGGGCACAGATACGCAGTATTTT. Translation: CASSPTGGGTDTQYF. The full variable domain, with the rest looked up from reference TRBV7-8 and TRBJ2-3, is GAGVSQSPRYKVAKRGQDVALRCDPISGHVSLFWYQQALGQGPEFLTYFQNEAQLDKSGLPSDRFFAERPEGSVSTLKIQRTQQEDSAVYLCASSPTGGGTDTQYFGPGTRLTVL.

This clone was picked up one time. The V and J genes are TRBV9 and TRBJ2-5; 9 bases are shared with TRBD2. The length of the CDR3 is 18 residues. The V gene end was trimmed by 0 bases and the J gene end by 0 bases; junction bases not matched to a gene: 9. Germline V lookup: CDR1 SGDLS, CDR2 YYNGEE. The CDR3 loop is CASSVAASGEVYQETQYF. CDR3 DNA: TGTGCCAGCAGCGTAGCGGCTAGCGGGGAGGTGTACCAAGAGACCCAGTACTTC.

The CDR3 here is CASSFTGEATEQYF. In DNA form, the CDR3 reads TGTGCCAGCAGCTTTACAGGGGAAGCAACCGAGCAGTACTTC. The V and J genes are TRBV11-3 and TRBJ2-7; 7 positions agree with TRBD1. Germline assignment: CDR1 SGHNT and CDR2 YENEEA. Germline trimming cut 3 bases from V and 6 bases from J; bases unmatched to any gene: 8. This CDR3 region has 14 residues. Looking up the rest from reference TRBV11-3 and TRBJ2-7 gives the full variable domain: EAGVVQSPRYKIIEKKQPVAFWCNPISGHNTLYWYLQNLGQGPELLIRYENEEAVDDSQLPKDRFSAERLKGVDSTLKIQPAELGDSAVYLCASSFTGEATEQYFGPGTRLTVT.

The chain couples TRBV6-5 to TRBJ1-1; 9 nucleotides agree with TRBD1. The CDR3 spans 15 residues. With 7 bases clipped from V and 1 base from J, the junction kept 7 bases outside the gene matches. In germline, CDR1 is MNHEY, CDR2 SVGAGI. The CDR3 coding sequence is TGTGCCAGCACCTTAGGGGGACAGGGGAACACTGAAGCTTTCTTT. Its protein is CASTLGGQGNTEAFF.

This clone was observed a few times. V and J are TRBV12-3 or TRBV12-4 and TRBJ1-2; the match to TRBD1 covers 8 bases. V lost 7 bases and J lost 8; bases outside the gene matches: 9. The CDR3 runs to 13 residues. In DNA form, the CDR3 reads TGTGCCAGCATCCCAACAGGGGGAGGAGGCTACACCTTC. As protein: CASIPTGGGGYTF.

This clone was seen more than once but under ten times. This chain joins TRBV7-9 and TRBJ1-2, with D possibly TRBD1 on 6 matching bases. CDR1 is SEHNR, CDR2 FQNEAQ, per germline (reference sequence). This CDR3 is built from 15 residues. V was pared by 2 bases and J by 7 bases, with 17 bases between. DNA for the CDR3: TGTGCCAGCAGCTTAAAAGGGGGTGGCCCGGGTGGCTACACCTTC. Translated, it gives CASSLKGGGPGGYTF. Supplemented by reference TRBV7-9 and TRBJ1-2, the full variable domain reads DTGVSQNPRHKITKRGQNVTFRCDPISEHNRLYWYRQTLGQGPEFLTYFQNEAQLEKSRLLSDRFSAERPKGSFSTLEIQRTEQGDSAMYLCASSLKGGGPGGYTFGSGTRLTVV.

A few counts support this clone. Written as DNA, the CDR3 is TGTGCCAGTAGTATTCTGGGACAGCCGAACACTGAAGCTTTCTTT. Protein: CASSILGQPNTEAFF. This chain links TRBV19 with TRBJ1-1; 7 nucleotides line up with TRBD1. The CDR3 is 15 residues long. J lost 1 base, V lost 3 bases, and 5 bases had no gene match. From germline, CDR1 is LNHDA and CDR2 SQIVND (reference sequence).

CDR3 bases: TGTGCCGCCCGGAGGGGCCAAGAGACCCAGTACTTC. As protein: CAARRGQETQYF. This chain links TRBV6-5 with TRBJ2-5; the D gene is possibly TRBD2 (6 bases). From germline, CDR1 is MNHEY and CDR2 SVGAGI. The ends were cut back, 11 bases at V and 1 base at J, with 11 bases in the middle. The length of the CDR3 is 12 residues.

A note on this clone: This specimen includes other DNA sequences encoding the same CDR3. The chain is built from TRBV19 and TRBJ2-7; TRBD1 agrees at 11 bases. The CDR3 sequence is 16 residues long. V dropped 3 bases and J dropped 1; count of bases not matched to a gene: 5. CDR1 is LNHDA and CDR2 is SQIVND in the germline V gene (reference sequence). The CDR3 DNA sequence: TGTGCCAGTAGTATTAGGGGACAGGGGGATTCCTACGAGCAGTACTTC. Translated, it gives CASSIRGQGDSYEQYF.

On this clone: The junction departs from the called germline gene at one end, perhaps through a read error. The V gene is TRBV7-7, the J gene TRBJ2-2; 9 bases are shared with TRBD1. The CDR3 runs to 14 residues. Germline V CDR1 and CDR2: SSHAT, FNYEAQ (reference sequence). The CDR3 nucleotides are TGTGCTAGCAGCCCACAGGGGGCTGGCGGGGAGCTGTTTTTT. It specifies CASSPQGAGGELFF.

The J gene is TRBJ1-3, the V gene TRBV5-1, with D maybe TRBD1 (5 bases). The CDR3 contains 16 residues. The germline V gene encodes CDR1 SGHRS and CDR2 YFSETQ. The V end lost 4 bases, the J end lost 2 bases, and 16 bases lay between the germline ends. This chain's CDR3 is CASSQTVSSTGNTIYF. The CDR3 coding sequence is TGCGCCAGCAGCCAGACAGTTTCATCAACTGGAAACACCATATATTTT.

The V gene is TRBV18, the J gene TRBJ2-7; weak D call: TRBD2 (5 bases). The germline V and J ends were trimmed by 3 bases and 4 bases, with 13 bases remaining between them. The CDR3 covers 14 residues. Germline loops: CDR1 KGHSH, CDR2 LQKENI. CDR3: CASSPVASWYEQYF. The DNA of the CDR3 is TGTGCCAGCTCACCGGTGGCTAGCTGGTACGAGCAGTACTTC.

This chain links TRBV11-3 with TRBJ2-7; D call uncertain. Trimming removed 2 bases at V and 3 bases at J, with 8 bases between. The CDR3 totals 13 residues. Germline V gene lookup returns CDR1 SGHNT and CDR2 YENEEA. CDR3 sequence: CASSLMESYEQYF. The CDR3 DNA is TGTGCCAGCAGCTTAATGGAGAGCTACGAGCAGTACTTC.